A single sample gave rise to the 24 T cell receptor beta chains below, sequenced in a study of T cell repertoires and HLA-DP antigens. Profiled with immunoSEQ multiplex PCR; TCRdb holds only in-frame clones, not every one. Among over 100,000 clones listed, more than 85% were seen once. These receptors are not linked to any known antigen. The sequencing sample was made of CD4+ T cells from PBMCs. The receptors stem from a woman younger than 30 in good health and CMV-seronegative.

The V and J genes are TRBV6-5 and TRBJ1-5, with D uncertain. Germline V gives CDR1 MNHEY, CDR2 SVGAGI. V lost 6 bases and J 4 bases, leaving 7 bases between the germline ends. The length of the CDR3 is 12 residues. CDR3 bases: TGTGCCAGCAGGGGCACTAATCAGCCCCAGCATTTT. This codes for CASRGTNQPQHF.

The chain carries TRBV28 and TRBJ1-1, with D possibly being TRBD1 (6 bases). Between the trimmed V and J ends, which lost 6 bases and 0 bases, there was a span of 11 bases. This CDR3 has 14 residues. CDR1 is MDHEN, CDR2 SYDVKM, per germline. CDR3 DNA sequence: TGTGCCAGCAGCCCGGGGGGGCTGAACACTGAAGCTTTCTTT. It is translated as CASSPGGLNTEAFF.

V usage is TRBV6-5 and J usage is TRBJ1-3; 8 bases fit TRBD1. The CDR3 consists of 14 residues. CDR1 is MNHEY, CDR2 SVGAGI, per germline. Trimming cost V 10 bases and J 4 bases; bases outside gene matches: 9. The CDR3 coding sequence is TGTGCCACCCAGGACAGGGCTGTGGGAAACACCATATATTTT. Translated: CATQDRAVGNTIYF.

This clone came up once. The V call is TRBV28, the J call TRBJ1-5, with D perhaps TRBD1 (6 bases). From germline, CDR1 is MDHEN and CDR2 SYDVKM. The CDR3 contains 14 residues. V lost 3 bases, J lost 1 base, and 7 bases lay in between. CDR3 sequence reads: CASSFGQSNQPQHF. DNA of the CDR3: TGTGCCAGCAGTTTTGGACAGAGCAATCAGCCCCAGCATTTT.

The J gene is TRBJ1-1, the V gene TRBV5-1, with a tentative D call TRBD1 (5 bases). Germline lookup yields CDR1 SGHRS and CDR2 YFSETQ. This CDR3 has 13 amino acids. V was trimmed by 5 bases and J by 4 bases, leaving 12 bases between them. CDR3 nucleotide sequence: TGCGCCAGCAGGTTCGAGGGGTTCACTGAAGCTTTCTTT. Translating gives CASRFEGFTEAFF.

The J gene is TRBJ2-7, the V gene TRBV18; no firm D call. CDR3 size: 12 residues. Trimming took off 2 bases at V and 3 bases at J, with 5 bases between the two ends. Per germline, CDR1 KGHSH and CDR2 LQKENI. The CDR3 region is CASSPGGYEQYV. In nucleotides, the CDR3 is TGTGCCAGCTCACCAGGCGGCTACGAGCAGTACGTC.

The rearrangement uses TRBV2 and TRBJ1-2; D unresolved. The CDR3 has 12 amino acids. Trimming took off 6 bases at V and 5 bases at J, with 10 bases between the two ends. Germline CDR1 and CDR2: SNHLY and FYNNEI. Here the CDR3 reads CASSIDGYGYTF. The CDR3 DNA reads TGTGCCAGCAGCATAGACGGGTATGGCTACACCTTC.

The rearrangement joins TRBV15 to TRBJ1-2; a possible D gene is TRBD1 (5 bases). V lost 8 bases to trimming and J lost 7 bases, with 17 bases between them. Germline CDR1 is LNHNV and CDR2 is YYDKDF (reference sequence). This CDR3 is built from 13 residues. The CDR3 region has the DNA TGTGCCACCTCGTTACAGGTATCGTCTGGCTACACCTTC. It encodes CATSLQVSSGYTF.

This clone was observed a single time. CDR3 in amino acids: CASRNLAVSTDTQYF. In DNA form, the CDR3 reads TGTGCCAGCAGGAACCTAGCGGTAAGCACAGATACGCAGTATTTT. The rearrangement joins TRBV13 to TRBJ2-3; 7 bases align to TRBD2. V lost 6 bases, J lost 0 bases, and 6 bases stayed unmatched. Germline CDR1 is PRHDT and CDR2 is FYEKMQ (reference sequence). CDR3 length equals 15 residues.

The count of this clone is one. The chain links TRBV29-1 to TRBJ2-7, with 8 nucleotides matching TRBD2. Germline CDR1 is SQVTM and CDR2 is ANQGSEA. This CDR3 has 14 amino acids. The ends lost 5 bases at V and 2 bases at J; junction bases unmatched: 8. The CDR3 DNA follows: TGCAGCGTTAGCGGGAGATATCCGCCCTACGAGCAGTACTTC. Its protein is CSVSGRYPPYEQYF.

V and J are TRBV27 and TRBJ2-1; TRBD2 matches at 12 bases. The CDR3 runs 16 residues. After removal of 4 bases from V and 9 bases from J, the junction contained 10 bases not matched to a gene. Germline values: CDR1 MNHEY, CDR2 SMNVEV (reference sequence). The CDR3: CASSSRLTSGSPEQFF. CDR3 in DNA: TGTGCCAGCAGTTCCCGATTGACTAGCGGGAGCCCTGAGCAGTTCTTC.

V gene TRBV5-1 combines with J gene TRBJ2-4; 9 bases agree with TRBD1. Germline CDR1 and CDR2: SGHRS and YFSETQ. The CDR3 spans 16 residues. V gave up 4 bases and J gave up 3 bases; unmatched junction bases: 8. The CDR3 region is CASSDPRTGVKNIQYF. DNA of the CDR3: TGCGCCAGCAGCGACCCCCGGACAGGGGTCAAAAACATTCAGTACTTC.

The V call is TRBV7-9, the J call TRBJ2-1; D is unclear. V was clipped by 4 bases and J by 2 bases, with 12 bases between them. The CDR3 spans 15 residues. The germline V gene has CDR1 SEHNR and CDR2 FQNEAQ (reference sequence). This chain's CDR3 is CASSSLLDPYNEQFF. The CDR3, as DNA: TGTGCCAGCAGCTCGCTCTTGGATCCCTACAATGAGCAGTTCTTC. Full variable domain (remainder filled in from reference TRBV7-9 and TRBJ2-1): DTGVSQNPRHKITKRGQNVTFRCDPISEHNRLYWYRQTLGQGPEFLTYFQNEAQLEKSRLLSDRFSAERPKGSFSTLEIQRTEQGDSAMYLCASSSLLDPYNEQFFGPGTRLTVL.

This chain links TRBV30 with TRBJ1-6, with 7 bases aligning to TRBD1. CDR1 GTSNPN and CDR2 SVGIG come from the germline V gene (reference sequence). The CDR3 runs 15 residues. After removal of 5 bases from V and 8 bases from J, the junction contained 12 bases not matched to a gene. The DNA of the CDR3 is TGTGCCTGGGGTTTTGGGATAACAGGGGATTCACCCCTCCACTTT. This translates into CAWGFGITGDSPLHF.

This clone was recorded a few times. V gene TRBV6-6 combines with J gene TRBJ1-6, with D possibly TRBD1 on 6 matching bases. CDR1 and CDR2 from the germline V gene are MNHNY and SVGAGI (reference sequence). This CDR3 is 16 amino acids long. Trimming shortened V by 7 bases and J by 0 bases, and 13 bases separated the two germline ends. The CDR3 DNA is TGTGCCAGCACCCCCCAGGGGAGCTCCTATAATTCACCCCTCCACTTT. Amino acid sequence: CASTPQGSSYNSPLHF.

The V gene is TRBV9, the J gene TRBJ1-5, with D possibly matching TRBD1 (6 bases). CDR3 size: 15 residues. Germline CDR1 is SGDLS and CDR2 is YYNGEE. Trimming removed 0 bases from V and 1 base from J, with 8 bases in between. The CDR3 loop is CASSVAGASNQPQHF. The CDR3 bases are TGTGCCAGCAGCGTAGCGGGGGCAAGCAATCAGCCCCAGCATTTT.

The chain employs TRBV6-5 and TRBJ1-6, with a weak D call TRBD1 (5 bases). Germline assignment: CDR1 MNHEY and CDR2 SVGAGI. This CDR3 spans 14 amino acids. Trimming shortened V by 11 bases and J by 6 bases, and 17 bases separated the two germline ends. CDR3 protein: CAAARGVRNSPLHF. Written as DNA, the CDR3 is TGTGCCGCCGCCCGGGGGGTGCGTAATTCACCCCTCCACTTT.

V and J are TRBV6-6 and TRBJ1-1; D call uncertain. CDR3 size: 15 residues. Germline V CDR1 and CDR2: MNHNY, SVGAGI (reference sequence). V lost 5 bases to trimming and J lost 1 base, with 14 bases between them. The CDR3 region is CASSGTGLSNTEAFF. The CDR3 DNA follows: TGTGCCAGCAGTGGAACGGGTCTATCGAACACTGAAGCTTTCTTT.

This chain connects TRBV4-3 to TRBJ1-5; 7 nucleotides align to TRBD1. CDR1 is LGHNA, CDR2 YSLEER, per germline. The ends lost 4 bases at V and 6 bases at J; junction bases unmatched: 3. CDR3 length equals 13 residues. CDR3 nucleotide sequence: TGCGCCAGCAGCCGCGACAGGGTTCAGCCCCAGCATTTT. Translated, it gives CASSRDRVQPQHF.

The J gene is TRBJ2-5, the V gene TRBV4-2, with TRBD2 matching 15 bases. Germline V CDR1 and CDR2: LGHNA, YNFKEQ. V gave up 4 bases and J gave up 3 bases; unmatched junction bases: 12. This CDR3 is built from 19 residues. The CDR3 here is CASSPQGLAGGAEEETQYF. CDR3 nucleotides: TGTGCCAGCAGCCCGCAGGGACTAGCGGGAGGCGCCGAGGAAGAGACCCAGTACTTC.

This chain uses TRBV4-1 with TRBJ2-5; D may be TRBD1 or TRBD2 (5 bases each). This CDR3 is built from 16 residues. V shed 2 bases and J shed 0 bases, with 13 bases lying between them. The germline V gene has CDR1 MGHRA and CDR2 YSYEKL. CDR3 nucleotides: TGCGCCAGCAGCCAACCGGGACGGATGTACCAAGAGACCCAGTACTTC. This codes for CASSQPGRMYQETQYF.

The chain has TRBV6-5 and TRBJ2-1, with 10 bases matching TRBD2. Trimming removed 5 bases from V and 3 bases from J; junction bases left unmatched: 4. CDR1 is MNHEY, CDR2 SVGAGI, per germline. CDR3 length equals 15 residues. CDR3 bases: TGTGCCAGCAGTCAGGGACTAGCGAGCTACAATGAGCAGTTCTTC. It yields the protein CASSQGLASYNEQFF.

The CDR3 sequence is CAISDRRASGRTSYNEQFF. The CDR3 DNA reads TGTGCCATCAGTGACCGACGGGCTAGCGGGAGAACGTCCTACAATGAGCAGTTCTTC. The V call is TRBV10-3, the J call TRBJ2-1; 10 nucleotides line up with TRBD2. The CDR3 is 19 residues long. The germline V gene encodes CDR1 ENHRY and CDR2 SYGVKD. V dropped 3 bases and J dropped 1; count of bases not matched to a gene: 12.

This chain connects TRBV7-9 to TRBJ2-5; D is ambiguous. The V end lost 2 bases, the J end lost 0 bases, and 7 bases lay between the germline ends. The V gene's germline CDR1 is SEHNR and CDR2 FQNEAQ (reference sequence). This CDR3 has 14 amino acids. Written as DNA, the CDR3 is TGTGCCAGCAGCTTATTGGGGTACCAAGAGACCCAGTACTTC. This codes for CASSLLGYQETQYF.